These 19 T cell receptor beta chains share one sample of origin, sequenced in a study of blood T cells in healthy people across ages. It was with a sample-barcoded 5' primer and a J-beta primer mix that a second PCR of roughly 6 to 12 cycles was run. Via MiXCR, TCRdb re-called the 5' RACE reads, giving one row per CDR3 protein. The profile shows 950,000 to 1,200,000 distinct CDR3 sequences, more than 30% of them singletons. The sample comprised blood. The source is a man between 18 and 29 years old in good health.

The chain employs TRBV20-1 and TRBJ2-5; D assignment may be TRBD1 or TRBD2 (5 bases each). Germline loops: CDR1 DFQATT, CDR2 SNEGSKA (reference sequence). The CDR3 sequence is 18 residues long. Trimming shortened V by 0 bases and J by 2 bases, and 22 bases separated the two germline ends. In DNA form, the CDR3 reads TGCAGTGCTAGAGATATCCGGGGCTACACTTATATGCAAGAGACCCAGTACTTC. It specifies CSARDIRGYTYMQETQYF.

This clonotype has more than one count but fewer than ten. The rearrangement links TRBV7-2 to TRBJ1-2; D possibly corresponds to TRBD1 (6 bases). In germline, CDR1 is SGHTA, CDR2 FQGNSA. This CDR3 has 15 residues. The ends were cut back, 4 bases at V and 7 bases at J, with 19 bases in the middle. The CDR3 DNA reads as TGTGCCAGCAGCTCTATACCAGGCAGGGGCCCTGGCTACACCTTC. Translation: CASSSIPGRGPGYTF.

In this sample, this clonotype turned up a few times. The J gene is TRBJ1-5, the V gene TRBV9; D unresolved. The CDR3 consists of 15 residues. Trimming took 6 bases from V and 3 from J, leaving 16 bases between them. Germline lookup yields CDR1 SGDLS and CDR2 YYNGEE. As DNA, the CDR3 is TGTGCCAGCACGCCTGGAGGAGGCACCAATCAGCCCCAGCATTTT. This encodes CASTPGGGTNQPQHF. The whole variable domain, remainder taken from reference TRBV9 and TRBJ1-5, is DSGVTQTPKHLITATGQRVTLRCSPRSGDLSVYWYQQSLDQGLQFLIQYYNGEERAKGNILERFSAQQFPDLHSELNLSSLELGDSALYFCASTPGGGTNQPQHFGDGTRLSIL.

The CDR3 DNA reads as TGCAGCGTGCGTAGACAGGGGCATGATGAAAAACTGTTTTTT. Translating it yields CSVRRQGHDEKLFF. This sequence joins TRBV29-1 and TRBJ1-4; 8 bases are shared with TRBD1. V shed 6 bases and J 6 bases; nucleotides not matched to a gene: 9. The CDR3 covers 14 residues. CDR1 is SQVTM and CDR2 is ANQGSEA in the germline V gene.

This clonotype was detected only a few times. The chain carries TRBV4-1 and TRBJ1-1; a possible D gene is TRBD1 (5 bases). CDR1 is MGHRA and CDR2 is YSYEKL in the germline V gene. The CDR3 is 16 residues long. Trimming shortened V by 4 bases and J by 1 base, and 16 bases separated the two germline ends. CDR3: CASSPKNWGENTEAFF. The DNA of the CDR3 is TGCGCCAGCAGCCCCAAGAATTGGGGGGAGAACACTGAAGCTTTCTTT.

There are a few counts of this clonotype. The CDR3 sequence is CASSKEFNTEAFF. CDR3 in DNA: TGTGCCAGCAGCAAAGAATTCAACACTGAAGCTTTCTTT. The gene calls are TRBV7-3 and TRBJ1-1; D uncertain. Germline lookup yields CDR1 SGHTA and CDR2 FQGTGA. V was trimmed by 5 bases and J by 2 bases, leaving 9 bases between them. The CDR3 sequence is 13 residues long.

This sequence joins TRBV2 and TRBJ1-5, with a tentative D call TRBD1 (6 bases). CDR3 length equals 15 residues. V was trimmed by 7 bases and J by 5 bases, leaving 18 bases between them. The germline gives CDR1 SNHLY, CDR2 FYNNEI. The CDR3 bases are TGTGCCAGCAAGACGGACTTTCAGGGGTATCAGCCCCAGCATTTT. Translating it yields CASKTDFQGYQPQHF. Based on the CDR3 plus reference TRBV2 and TRBJ1-5, the full variable domain is EPEVTQTPSHQVTQMGQEVILRCVPISNHLYFYWYRQILGQKVEFLVSFYNNEISEKSEIFDDQFSVERPDGSNFTLKIRSTKLEDSAMYFCASKTDFQGYQPQHFGDGTRLSIL.

This clonotype occurred once. This chain links TRBV7-2 with TRBJ1-2, with D possibly TRBD1 on 6 matching bases. This CDR3 is 14 amino acids long. The V and J ends lost 5 bases and 2 bases respectively, with 12 bases between them. CDR1 and CDR2 (germline): SGHTA, FQGNSA. The CDR3, as DNA: TGTGCCAGCAGCGGGGGGGGCAGCAACTATGGCTACACCTTC. This gives the protein CASSGGGSNYGYTF.

This chain links TRBV7-3 with TRBJ2-3; 8 bases align to TRBD2. J gave up 0 bases and V 5 bases, and 7 bases lay outside the gene matches. CDR3 length: 16 residues. Germline-derived CDR1 and CDR2 are SGHTA and FQGTGA. Here the CDR3 DNA reads TGTGCCAGCAGCCCTCATAGCGGGGCTAGCACAGATACGCAGTATTTT. The encoded protein is CASSPHSGASTDTQYF.

Concerning this clonotype itself: Its ends do not fully match the called genes, so a read error is possible. The chain couples TRBV7-2 to TRBJ1-1; D is possibly TRBD1 (6 bases). This CDR3 has 15 residues. Germline loops: CDR1 SGHTA, CDR2 FQGNSA. CDR3 coding DNA: TGTGCCAGCAGCTTCTCCGGGACAACGAACCCTGAAGCTTTCTTT. It codes for CASSFSGTTNPEAFF.

This clonotype was seen a single time. The chain employs TRBV20-1 and TRBJ1-2; 7 bases are shared with TRBD1. The V gene's germline CDR1 is DFQATT and CDR2 SNEGSKA (reference sequence). After removal of 7 bases from V and 8 bases from J, the junction contained 13 bases not matched to a gene. The CDR3 has 13 residues. DNA of the CDR3: TGCAGTGTCCGGATAGTGGCAGGGGGAGGCTACACCTTC. Translation gives CSVRIVAGGGYTF.

The rearrangement uses TRBV7-3 and TRBJ2-2; D gene ambiguous. This CDR3 is built from 15 residues. Trimming shortened V by 5 bases and J by 1 base, and 11 bases separated the two germline ends. Germline loops: CDR1 SGHTA, CDR2 FQGTGA. CDR3 protein: CASSPVAENTGELFF. Written as DNA, the CDR3 is TGTGCCAGCAGCCCTGTTGCGGAGAACACCGGGGAGCTGTTTTTT. Variable domain in full (rest from reference TRBV7-3 and TRBJ2-2): GAGVSQTPSNKVTEKGKYVELRCDPISGHTALYWYRQSLGQGPEFLIYFQGTGAADDSGLPNDRFFAVRPEGSVSTLKIQRTERGDSAVYLCASSPVAENTGELFFGEGSRLTVL.

The V and J genes are TRBV29-1 and TRBJ1-1; D is unresolved. The V gene's germline CDR1 is SQVTM and CDR2 ANQGSEA. V was trimmed by 3 bases and J by 3 bases, leaving 11 bases between them. CDR3 length equals 13 residues. The CDR3 region is CSVEWGEDTEAFF. The CDR3, as DNA: TGCAGCGTTGAGTGGGGAGAGGACACTGAAGCTTTCTTT.

This clonotype was counted only a few times. The gene calls are TRBV7-2 and TRBJ2-1, with 7 positions matching TRBD1. The CDR3 is 15 residues long. Germline V gene sequence: CDR1 SGHTA, CDR2 FQGNSA. J gave up 3 bases and V 4 bases, and 6 bases lay outside the gene matches. CDR3: CASSSPTGNYNEQFF. DNA of the CDR3: TGTGCCAGCAGCTCCCCGACAGGGAACTACAATGAGCAGTTCTTC. Filled out from reference TRBV7-2 and TRBJ2-1, the complete variable domain reads GAGVSQSPSNKVTEKGKDVELRCDPISGHTALYWYRQSLGQGLEFLIYFQGNSAPDKSGLPSDRFSAERTGGSVSTLTIQRTQQEDSAVYLCASSSPTGNYNEQFFGPGTRLTVL.

CDR3 protein: CASSQGISSSYNSPLHF. The DNA for the CDR3 is TGTGCCAGCAGCCAAGGCATATCGAGCTCCTATAATTCACCCCTCCACTTT. The V call is TRBV4-2, the J call TRBJ1-6; D is unclear. The germline V and J ends were trimmed by 1 base and 0 bases, with 10 bases remaining between them. The CDR3 has 17 amino acids. The germline V gene has CDR1 LGHNA and CDR2 YNFKEQ.

There are a few counts of this clonotype. The rearrangement links TRBV20-1 to TRBJ1-2; D is possibly TRBD1 (5 bases). V lost 2 bases, J lost 5 bases, and 15 bases lay in between. The CDR3 has 14 amino acids. Germline-derived CDR1 and CDR2 are DFQATT and SNEGSKA (reference sequence). This CDR3 is CSARSGSNLYGYTF. CDR3 nucleotides: TGCAGTGCTAGATCAGGGTCCAACCTGTATGGCTACACCTTC.

The chain couples TRBV4-1 to TRBJ2-1; D uncertain. The CDR3 is 17 amino acids. The germline V gene encodes CDR1 MGHRA and CDR2 YSYEKL. V gave up 0 bases and J gave up 0 bases, with 12 bases separating them. The chain's CDR3 is CASSQESFASSYNEQFF. As DNA, the CDR3 is TGCGCCAGCAGCCAAGAATCTTTCGCGTCCTCCTACAATGAGCAGTTCTTC.

The V and J genes are TRBV20-1 and TRBJ1-6, with D possibly matching TRBD1 (6 bases). Germline loops: CDR1 DFQATT, CDR2 SNEGSKA (reference sequence). Trimming shortened V by 4 bases and J by 7 bases, and 14 bases separated the two germline ends. The CDR3 consists of 14 residues. The CDR3 sequence: CSAKAAGDNSPLHF. The CDR3 DNA follows: TGCAGTGCTAAAGCGGCAGGGGACAATTCACCCCTCCACTTT.

The chain is built from TRBV7-9 and TRBJ1-1; D is possibly TRBD1 (5 bases). CDR1 SEHNR and CDR2 FQNEAQ come from the germline V gene (reference sequence). Trimming took off 4 bases at V and 3 bases at J, with 15 bases between the two ends. CDR3 length equals 15 residues. DNA of the CDR3: TGTGCCAGCAGCTCCAGATCAGGGATGGACACTGAAGCTTTCTTT. Translating it yields CASSSRSGMDTEAFF.